A selection of T cell receptor beta chains follows, all from one sample in a study of T cell therapy after organ transplantation. Produced via immunoSEQ multiplex PCR; TCRdb's table is partial and in-frame only. The sample holds roughly 15,000 clones; 85% are singletons and the top ten take about 28%. These receptors have no known antigen. Sequenced material: CD8+ T cells from blood, taken after autologous CMV-specific T cell therapy. The origin of the receptors is a human patient who had received a solid organ transplant and had CMV disease. Part of the T cells may come from the graft donor. Both conserved end residues are part of each CDR3. D genes are given only for firm matches. Size is stated for part of the rows, as once, few or many counts, or as a class when the clone is expanded.

v_call	clone_size	j_call	d_call	cdr3_nt	cdr3_aa
TRBV25-1	-	TRBJ2-7	TRBD1	TGTGCCAGCAGTGAAATGGACAGGGAGACCTACGAGCAGTACTTC	CASSEMDRETYEQYF
TRBV27	-	TRBJ2-7	-	TGTGCCAGCAGTTTTTCGACACAGGGTTACGAGCAGTACTTC	CASSFSTQGYEQYF
TRBV5-1	medium-sized	TRBJ2-7	-	TGCGCCAGCAGCTGGACGGGACCGAGCTACGAGCAGTACTTC	CASSWTGPSYEQYF
TRBV5-6	hyperexpanded	TRBJ2-2	-	TGTGCCAGCAACCGAGGAGGTTACACCGGGGAGCTGTTTTTT	CASNRGGYTGELFF
TRBV25-1	medium-sized	TRBJ1-1	-	TGTGCCAGCAGTGGGATGGGACGGAACACTGAAGCTTTCTTT	CASSGMGRNTEAFF
TRBV5-8	-	TRBJ1-5	-	TGTGCCAGCGGAACGGGGGGAGGTACCCAGCATTTT	CASGTGGGTQHF
TRBV4-2	few	TRBJ1-1	TRBD1	TGTGCCAGCAGCTCCCCGGGACAGGGGGCCCTGAACACTGAAGCTTTCTTT	CASSSPGQGALNTEAFF
TRBV30	-	TRBJ2-2	-	TGTGCCTGGAGCCCCCTAGTAGGAGGGGAGCTGTTTTTT	CAWSPLVGGELFF
TRBV27	-	TRBJ2-7	-	TGTGCCAGCAGTTTTTTAAAACCGGCAGGGCCGGCTAACGAGCAGTACTTC	CASSFLKPAGPANEQYF
TRBV5-6	-	TRBJ2-3	TRBD2	TGTGCCAGCAGCGGTCAGCGGGGGTTAGATACGCAGTATTTT	CASSGQRGLDTQYF
TRBV6-1	-	TRBJ2-1	-	TGTGCCAGCAGTGACGGAGTTAGCTCCTACAATGAGCAGTTCTTC	CASSDGVSSYNEQFF
TRBV11-2	once	TRBJ1-3	TRBD1	TGTGCCAGCAGCTTAGATCAGGGGGCGCCTGGAAACACCATATATTTT	CASSLDQGAPGNTIYF
TRBV10-2	-	TRBJ2-2	-	TGCGCCAGCAGTGAGTCTGGCGGCGGGGAGCTGTTTTTT	CASSESGGGELFF
TRBV9	few	TRBJ2-2	-	TGTGCCAGCAGCGTTGGCACTGACACCGGGGAGCTGTTTTTT	CASSVGTDTGELFF
TRBV4-3	-	TRBJ2-6	-	TGCGCCAGCAGCCCTCGGGGCGGGTCCTCTGGGGCCAACGTCCTGACTTTC	CASSPRGGSSGANVLTF
TRBV7-9	-	TRBJ1-1	TRBD1	TGTGCCAGCAGCTTAGTTGTAGGGGGCTCAGAAGCTTTCTTT	CASSLVVGGSEAFF
TRBV4-3	once	TRBJ2-5	-	TGCGCCAGCAGCCAAGATAATAGGGGTGGGGAGACCCAGTACTTC	CASSQDNRGGETQYF
TRBV30	-	TRBJ2-7	TRBD1	TGTGCCTGGAGTTCCGGGACAGGGACCTACGAGCAGTACTTC	CAWSSGTGTYEQYF
TRBV4-3	-	TRBJ2-5	-	TGCGCCAGCAGCCAAGCGAGACAAAAAGAGACCCAGTACTTC	CASSQARQKETQYF
TRBV29-1	-	TRBJ1-1	-	TGCAGCGTTAGGCATCGGAACACTGAAGCTTTCTTT	CSVRHRNTEAFF
TRBV30	-	TRBJ2-1	-	TGTGCCTGGAGCGGGGGTGGGGACAATGAGCAGTTCTTC	CAWSGGGDNEQFF
TRBV7-9	once	TRBJ2-1	TRBD2	TGTGCCAGCAGCTTAGGCGGGCTAGCGGGACCCAATGAGCAGTTCTTC	CASSLGGLAGPNEQFF
TRBV4-2	once	TRBJ2-5	-	TGTGCCAGCAGCCAAGAAGGCCCTGGATCTCCTGGGGAGACCCAGTACTTC	CASSQEGPGSPGETQYF
TRBV4-1	-	TRBJ2-7	-	TGCGCCAGCAGTCCCAGCGGACAAACTTACGAGCAGTACTTC	CASSPSGQTYEQYF
TRBV27	-	TRBJ1-1	-	TGTGCCAGCAGTGCAAACCACAGGGTCACTGAAGCTTTCTTT	CASSANHRVTEAFF
TRBV19	-	TRBJ1-1	TRBD1	TGTGCCAGTAGCCTGGACAGGGAGACTGAAGCTTTCTTT	CASSLDRETEAFF
TRBV27	-	TRBJ1-1	TRBD1	TGTGCCAGCAGGAGGACAGGAGAAAACACTGAAGCTTTCTTT	CASRRTGENTEAFF
TRBV7-8	medium-sized	TRBJ1-3	-	TGTGCCAGCAGCTTAGGCTGGAATTCTGGAAACACCATATATTTT	CASSLGWNSGNTIYF
TRBV12-5	-	TRBJ2-7	TRBD1	TGTGCTAGTGGTTCGATGAAGGACAGGACCTACGAGCAGTACTTC	CASGSMKDRTYEQYF
TRBV10-3	-	TRBJ1-4	-	TGTGCCATCAGTGAGTCTGCTACCCTGGAGGAAAAACTGTTTTTT	CAISESATLEEKLFF
TRBV13	-	TRBJ1-3	TRBD1	TGTGCCAGCACTGGGACAGACGACTCTGGAAACACCATATATTTT	CASTGTDDSGNTIYF
TRBV4-1	-	TRBJ2-3	-	TGCGCCAGCAGCCAAGATATCAGCACGCAGTATTTT	CASSQDISTQYF
TRBV29-1	-	TRBJ1-5	-	TGCAGCTGGCCCGACATAGCCAGCAATCAGCCCCAGCATTTT	CSWPDIASNQPQHF
TRBV5-6	-	TRBJ1-1	-	TGTGCCAGCAGCTACCTCTCCGGGGGAGAATATGAAGCTTTCTTT	CASSYLSGGEYEAFF